One sample yielded the 32 T cell receptor beta chains listed below, sequenced in a study of vaccination and CD4 T cells after COVID-19. Scientists ran DNA taken from cultured CD4+ T cells through the Oncomine TCR Beta short-read assay for sequencing. MiXCR was run by TCRdb on the PCR reads, yielding one entry per CDR3 protein. The sample carries several thousand distinct CDR3 sequences, about two thirds recorded once. Their antigens remain unidentified. As for treatment: roughly 10-day PBMC culture with coronavirus spike peptide pools or control peptides (ViraFEST assay). The collection of CD4+ T cells from the unexposed donor took place before the COVID-19 pandemic (2011-2018). Sample: CD4+ T cells from blood, cultured in vitro. These receptors were collected from a human donor in good health.

This clonotype came up a few times. The rearrangement uses TRBV24-1 and TRBJ2-3; D gene unclear. CDR3 length equals 14 residues. Germline assignment: CDR1 KGHDR and CDR2 SFDVKD. The V gene lost 4 bases and the J gene lost 4 bases, with 11 bases spanning the gap. The CDR3 DNA is TGTGCCACCAGTGACCAAGGTTACTCAGATACGCAGTATTTT. It encodes CATSDQGYSDTQYF.

This chain connects TRBV19 to TRBJ1-5, with D unresolved. This CDR3 is built from 16 residues. CDR1 LNHDA and CDR2 SQIVND come from the germline V gene (reference sequence). The V end lost 6 bases, the J end lost 6 bases, and 21 bases lay between the germline ends. CDR3: CASRMDGLLESQPQHF. The CDR3 DNA reads TGTGCCAGTAGGATGGACGGACTTTTGGAAAGTCAGCCCCAGCATTTT. Together with reference TRBV19 and TRBJ1-5, the CDR3 gives the full variable domain: DGGITQSPKYLFRKEGQNVTLSCEQNLNHDAMYWYRQDPGQGLRLIYYSQIVNDFQKGDIAEGYSVSREKKESFPLTVTSAQKNPTAFYLCASRMDGLLESQPQHFGDGTRLSIL.

The chain uses TRBV12-3 or TRBV12-4 and TRBJ1-2; possible D gene TRBD1, 5 bases. With 7 bases removed from V and 7 bases from J, the gap between germline ends came to 13 bases. The CDR3 has 12 residues. The DNA of the CDR3 is TGTGCCAGCACCTCCGGGACCCGTGGCTACACCTTC. Amino acid sequence: CASTSGTRGYTF.

This clonotype is a singleton in its sample. The chain recombines TRBV20-1 with TRBJ1-2; no reliable D call. CDR3 length: 16 residues. With 0 bases removed from V and 5 bases from J, the gap between germline ends came to 19 bases. In germline, CDR1 is DFQATT, CDR2 SNEGSKA (reference sequence). The CDR3 is CSARDPKPHVVYGYTF. The CDR3 DNA reads TGCAGTGCTAGAGATCCTAAACCTCACGTGGTGTATGGCTACACCTTC.

The chain joins TRBV7-8 to TRBJ1-6; TRBD1 matches at 9 bases. V lost 2 bases and J lost 7; bases outside the gene matches: 6. Germline-derived CDR1 and CDR2 are SGHVS and FQNEAQ. The CDR3 is 16 residues long. The CDR3 DNA follows: TGTGCCAGCAGCTTAACGACAGGGGGACGGAATTCACCCCTCCACTTT. Translated, it gives CASSLTTGGRNSPLHF. Using reference TRBV7-8 and TRBJ1-6 for the parts outside the CDR3, the full variable domain is GAGVSQSPRYKVAKRGQDVALRCDPISGHVSLFWYQQALGQGPEFLTYFQNEAQLDKSGLPSDRFFAERPEGSVSTLKIQRTQQEDSAVYLCASSLTTGGRNSPLHFGNGTRLTVT.

The chain couples TRBV28 to TRBJ1-1, with D perhaps TRBD1 (5 bases). The V end lost 7 bases, the J end lost 1 base, and 13 bases lay between the germline ends. From germline, CDR1 is MDHEN and CDR2 SYDVKM. The CDR3 length is 14 residues. CDR3 sequence (DNA): TGTGCCAGCAATTCGGGGGGGTGGAACACTGAAGCTTTCTTT. Translation: CASNSGGWNTEAFF.

This clonotype was seen only a few times. The V call is TRBV15, the J call TRBJ2-3; a weak D match, TRBD2 (6 bases). V gave up 2 bases and J gave up 3 bases, with 18 bases separating them. In germline, CDR1 is LNHNV, CDR2 YYDKDF (reference sequence). CDR3 length equals 17 residues. This CDR3 reads CATSRSLPAGRTDTQYF. As DNA, the CDR3 is TGTGCCACCAGCAGAAGCCTCCCGGCAGGGAGGACAGATACGCAGTATTTT.

This chain links TRBV19 with TRBJ2-1, with 9 bases identical to TRBD2. Trimming took 1 base from V and 8 from J; bases not matched to a gene: 12. CDR1 is LNHDA, CDR2 SQIVND, per germline (reference sequence). This CDR3 is 17 amino acids long. In DNA, the CDR3 is TGTGCCAGTAGTATAGCCCCCGGGACTAGCTATGTCGATGAGCAGTTCTTC. Protein sequence: CASSIAPGTSYVDEQFF.

The genes are TRBV6-2 or TRBV6-3 and TRBJ1-2; 9 bases match TRBD1. Trimming at V came to 0 bases and at J to 3 bases, leaving 2 bases not matched to a gene. The CDR3 is 15 residues long. The germline V gene encodes CDR1 MNHEY and CDR2 SVGEGT. CDR3 bases: TGTGCCAGCAGTTACTCGAGACAGGGGGACTATGGCTACACCTTC. Translation: CASSYSRQGDYGYTF.

The J gene is TRBJ1-4, the V gene TRBV28; D is perhaps TRBD1 (5 bases). The CDR3 is made up of 13 amino acids. V dropped 6 bases and J dropped 8 bases, with 13 bases sitting between them. Germline V gene data show CDR1 as MDHEN and CDR2 as SYDVKM. The CDR3 nucleotides read TGTGCCAGCAGCTCAGGGATGATAGAAAAACTGTTTTTT. Amino acids: CASSSGMIEKLFF.

This clonotype was counted once. This chain uses TRBV24-1 with TRBJ2-5; D not resolved. The CDR3 loop spans 13 amino acids. The germline CDR1 and CDR2 sequences are KGHDR and SFDVKD. With 1 base removed from V and 5 bases from J, the gap between germline ends came to 7 bases. DNA for the CDR3: TGTGCCACCAGTGATTTTGTGAGGGAGACCCAGTACTTC. The encoded protein is CATSDFVRETQYF.

The chain carries TRBV20-1 and TRBJ1-2, with 8 bases matching TRBD1. Unmatched junction bases numbered 9, after V lost 0 bases and J lost 6 bases. The CDR3 is made up of 15 amino acids. Germline lookup yields CDR1 DFQATT and CDR2 SNEGSKA (reference sequence). In nucleotides, the CDR3 is TGCAGTGCTAGAGATCCTCAGGGGGCCCAGGATGGCTACACCTTC. Its protein product is CSARDPQGAQDGYTF.

The chain carries TRBV19 and TRBJ1-2; 8 bases agree with TRBD1. From germline, CDR1 is LNHDA and CDR2 SQIVND (reference sequence). CDR3 length: 15 amino acids. Trimming cost V 10 bases and J 9 bases; bases outside gene matches: 19. In DNA form, the CDR3 reads TGTGCCACCACAATGAAACCGACAGGGGATGGTCGCTACACCTTC. The encoded protein is CATTMKPTGDGRYTF.

This chain joins TRBV11-2 and TRBJ2-5; D gene uncertain. V gave up 1 base and J gave up 4 bases, with 7 bases separating them. Germline CDR1 and CDR2: SGHAT and FQNNGV. The CDR3 runs to 13 residues. Written as DNA, the CDR3 is TGTGCCAGCAGCTTAGTCCCGGGAGAGACCCAGTACTTC. It is translated as CASSLVPGETQYF.

The chain has TRBV5-4 and TRBJ1-2; the D gene is possibly TRBD1 (5 bases). There are 15 residues in the CDR3. Trimming took off 1 base at V and 4 bases at J, with 14 bases between the two ends. CDR1 SGHNT and CDR2 YYREEE come from the germline V gene (reference sequence). The CDR3 is CASSLWEGLSYGYTF. The CDR3 DNA follows: TGTGCCAGCAGCTTGTGGGAGGGGCTCAGCTATGGCTACACCTTC.

This chain joins TRBV20-1 and TRBJ2-5, with 9 bases fitting TRBD1. V lost 0 bases, J lost 5 bases, and 10 bases stayed unmatched. The CDR3 runs to 16 residues. Germline V gene sequence: CDR1 DFQATT, CDR2 SNEGSKA (reference sequence). The CDR3 DNA follows: TGCAGTGCTAGAGATTCATGGACAGGGGTCGCGGAGACCCAGTACTTC. Encoded protein: CSARDSWTGVAETQYF.

This clonotype was recorded a few times. The chain carries TRBV2 and TRBJ2-6; D is undetermined. The ends were cut back, 6 bases at V and 0 bases at J, with 6 bases in the middle. The CDR3 is 14 amino acids. Germline CDR1 SNHLY, CDR2 FYNNEI. CDR3 in amino acids: CASRGLSGANVLTF. The CDR3 nucleotides are TGTGCCAGCAGAGGCCTCTCTGGGGCCAACGTCCTGACTTTC.

V and J are TRBV5-4 and TRBJ1-2; D not certain. Germline V gene data show CDR1 as SGHNT and CDR2 as YYREEE (reference sequence). This CDR3 is 13 amino acids long. V dropped 4 bases and J dropped 4 bases, with 11 bases sitting between them. CDR3: CASSPSETYGYTF. CDR3 coding DNA: TGTGCCAGCAGCCCGTCGGAGACCTATGGCTACACCTTC.

The V and J genes are TRBV6-1 and TRBJ1-2; TRBD1 agrees at 11 bases. Germline V CDR1 and CDR2: MNHNS, SASEGT. The CDR3 is made up of 14 amino acids. Losses at the gene ends were 6 bases for V and 4 bases for J; bases not matched to a gene: 4. In DNA form, the CDR3 reads TGTGCCAGCAGCGGACAGGGGGCACGCTATGGCTACACCTTC. This codes for CASSGQGARYGYTF.

The chain couples TRBV6-1 to TRBJ2-5, with 9 bases aligning to TRBD1. Germline V gene sequence: CDR1 MNHNS, CDR2 SASEGT. V dropped 6 bases and J dropped 5; count of bases not matched to a gene: 10. The CDR3 loop spans 15 amino acids. CDR3: CASRATGGRLETQYF. In DNA, the CDR3 is TGTGCCAGCAGGGCGACAGGGGGTCGGCTGGAGACCCAGTACTTC.

V gene TRBV5-4 combines with J gene TRBJ1-1, with a possible D match to TRBD1 (5 bases). CDR3 length: 12 residues. Deletions cut 5 bases from V and 4 bases from J, with 9 bases between. Germline V gene lookup returns CDR1 SGHNT and CDR2 YYREEE (reference sequence). CDR3 in amino acids: CASRGRGTEAFF. As DNA, the CDR3 is TGTGCCAGCAGGGGGCGCGGCACTGAAGCTTTCTTT. The full variable domain, with the rest looked up from reference TRBV5-4 and TRBJ1-1, is ETGVTQSPTHLIKTRGQQVTLRCSSQSGHNTVSWYQQALGQGPQFIFQYYREEENGRGNFPPRFSGLQFPNYSSELNVNALELDDSALYLCASRGRGTEAFFGQGTRLTVV.

This chain joins TRBV20-1 and TRBJ2-7, with 9 bases matching TRBD1. The CDR3 runs to 14 residues. The germline V gene has CDR1 DFQATT and CDR2 SNEGSKA (reference sequence). The junction had 9 bases not matched to a gene; V was cut back by 6 bases and J by 3 bases. The CDR3 here is CSALSGTGLYEQYF. CDR3 in DNA: TGCAGTGCCCTATCCGGGACAGGGCTCTACGAGCAGTACTTC.

The chain recombines TRBV15 with TRBJ2-2; TRBD1 is a possible D gene (5 bases). CDR1 LNHNV and CDR2 YYDKDF come from the germline V gene (reference sequence). V was trimmed by 3 bases and J by 6 bases, leaving 14 bases between them. The CDR3 sequence is 15 residues long. CDR3 region: CATSRQGGSAGELFF. The CDR3 coding sequence is TGTGCCACCAGCAGGCAGGGCGGAAGTGCCGGGGAGCTGTTTTTT. The full variable domain, in which reference TRBV15 and TRBJ2-2 provide the parts outside the CDR3, is DAMVIQNPRYQVTQFGKPVTLSCSQTLNHNVMYWYQQKSSQAPKLLFHYYDKDFNNEADTPDNFQSRRPNTSFCFLDIRSPGLGDTAMYLCATSRQGGSAGELFFGEGSRLTVL.

The chain joins TRBV6-2 or TRBV6-3 to TRBJ1-5, with D possibly TRBD1 on 6 matching bases. The germline V gene encodes CDR1 MNHEY and CDR2 SVGEGT. The CDR3 is made up of 18 amino acids. V was pared by 2 bases and J by 0 bases, with 17 bases between. In DNA, the CDR3 is TGTGCCAGCAGTTACCCCAGGACAGCCGAAACTAGCAATCAGCCCCAGCATTTT. Its protein is CASSYPRTAETSNQPQHF.

To note about this clonotype: One junction end disagrees with the germline gene, perhaps due to a read error. The J gene is TRBJ1-2, the V gene TRBV7-9; 7 bases are a match to TRBD1. The germline V gene encodes CDR1 SEHNR and CDR2 FQNEAQ (reference sequence). The CDR3 is 12 residues long. The CDR3 protein is CASSLPTGPSAF. CDR3 bases: TGTGCCAGCAGCTTACCGACAGGGCCCTCCGCCTTC.

J is TRBJ1-1 and V is TRBV19, with D perhaps matching TRBD1 (5 bases). The V gene's germline CDR1 is LNHDA and CDR2 SQIVND (reference sequence). V lost 5 bases and J lost 5, with 15 bases in between. CDR3 size: 14 residues. This CDR3 is CASSYVSGRTEAFF. The CDR3 region has the DNA TGTGCCAGTAGTTATGTGTCGGGGCGGACTGAAGCTTTCTTT.

The chain links TRBV10-1 to TRBJ1-2; tentatively, D is TRBD1 (5 bases). Germline V gene sequence: CDR1 WNHNN, CDR2 SYGVQD (reference sequence). The length of the CDR3 is 15 residues. V was clipped by 0 bases and J by 8 bases, with 16 bases between them. The CDR3 DNA reads as TGCGCCAGCAGTGAGTCTGTCCACAGGATGGGCGGCTACACCTTC. It specifies CASSESVHRMGGYTF.

CDR3: CASSYGGGQGKNIQYF. For the CDR3, the DNA is TGTGCCAGCAGCTACGGGGGGGGGCAGGGCAAAAACATTCAGTACTTC. This chain connects TRBV27 to TRBJ2-4; 8 bases agree with TRBD2. The CDR3 contains 16 residues. Germline-derived CDR1 and CDR2 are MNHEY and SMNVEV (reference sequence). V shed 6 bases and J 3 bases; nucleotides not matched to a gene: 10.

This chain joins TRBV27 and TRBJ1-2; 10 bases are a match to TRBD1. The CDR3 is made up of 17 amino acids. Trimming removed 5 bases from V and 1 base from J; junction bases left unmatched: 10. Germline V CDR1 and CDR2: MNHEY, SMNVEV (reference sequence). In DNA form, the CDR3 reads TGTGCCAGCAGTCGCTGGACAGGGGGGATCGGTAACTATGGCTACACCTTC. This codes for CASSRWTGGIGNYGYTF.

The chain recombines TRBV2 with TRBJ1-6; 10 bases map to TRBD1. The CDR3 runs 15 residues. The germline V gene encodes CDR1 SNHLY and CDR2 FYNNEI. The junction had 3 bases not matched to a gene; V was cut back by 4 bases and J by 6 bases. CDR3 nucleotide sequence: TGTGCCAGCAGTGGACAGGGGGCGAGTAATTCACCCCTCCACTTT. Its translation: CASSGQGASNSPLHF.

This chain uses TRBV27 with TRBJ2-5, with 10 bases identical to TRBD1. This CDR3 comprises 15 residues. CDR1 and CDR2 from the germline V gene are MNHEY and SMNVEV (reference sequence). After removal of 8 bases from V and 3 bases from J, the junction contained 9 bases not matched to a gene. In DNA form, the CDR3 reads TGTGCCAGCGGCCCGTGGACAGGGGGGAAAGAGACCCAGTACTTC. This sequence encodes CASGPWTGGKETQYF.

A few counts support this clonotype. This chain links TRBV20-1 with TRBJ2-4; 9 bases agree with TRBD2. The germline V gene encodes CDR1 DFQATT and CDR2 SNEGSKA (reference sequence). After removal of 1 base from V and 0 bases from J, the junction contained 4 bases not matched to a gene. This CDR3 region has 16 residues. CDR3 sequence (DNA): TGCAGTGCTAGAGTGCGGGGGGGACTAGCCAAAAACATTCAGTACTTC. Its protein is CSARVRGGLAKNIQYF.